The 27 T cell receptor beta chains given below trace back to one sample, sequenced in a study of early T cells in non-severe SARS-CoV-2 infection. MiXCR was run by TCRdb on the 5' RACE reads, yielding one entry per CDR3 protein. The sample lists more than 35,000 distinct CDR3 sequences, around 3.9% occurring once. Sequences were obtained from whole blood. The source of these receptors is an adult who was a healthcare worker with PCR-confirmed SARS-CoV-2 infection or an uninfected control (not recorded which).

This clonotype was seen at least ten times. The chain is built from TRBV6-5 and TRBJ2-5; 11 bases agree with TRBD2. The CDR3 contains 15 residues. CDR1 and CDR2 (germline): MNHEY, SVGAGI. V shed 6 bases and J 9 bases; nucleotides not matched to a gene: 12. The CDR3, as DNA: TGTGCCAGCAGGGGGGAGGGGCTAGCGGGAGGACCCCAGTACTTC. This encodes CASRGEGLAGGPQYF.

In its sample, this clonotype is medium-sized. The rearrangement joins TRBV9 to TRBJ2-1, with D tentatively TRBD2 (5 bases). V was clipped by 4 bases and J by 6 bases, with 11 bases between them. The CDR3 extends over 13 amino acids. Germline CDR1 reads SGDLS; CDR2 reads YYNGEE. The CDR3, as DNA: TGTGCCAGCAGCAGGACTCCTACCAATGAGCAGTTCTTC. Translating gives CASSRTPTNEQFF. The whole variable domain, remainder taken from reference TRBV9 and TRBJ2-1, is DSGVTQTPKHLITATGQRVTLRCSPRSGDLSVYWYQQSLDQGLQFLIQYYNGEERAKGNILERFSAQQFPDLHSELNLSSLELGDSALYFCASSRTPTNEQFFGPGTRLTVL.

The J gene is TRBJ2-1, the V gene TRBV20-1; 9 nucleotides agree with TRBD2. Germline-derived CDR1 and CDR2 are DFQATT and SNEGSKA (reference sequence). CDR3 length: 17 residues. Trimming removed 0 bases from V and 2 bases from J; junction bases left unmatched: 8. This CDR3 is CSARDILAGAPYNEQFF. The CDR3 nucleotides read TGCAGTGCTAGAGATATCTTAGCGGGAGCGCCCTACAATGAGCAGTTCTTC.

This clonotype was seen ten or more times. The chain employs TRBV3-1 and TRBJ2-3; D assignment may be TRBD1 or TRBD2 (5 bases each). V was cut by 5 bases and J by 4 bases, with 16 bases left in between. The CDR3 covers 15 residues. Germline V gives CDR1 LGHDT, CDR2 YNNKEL (reference sequence). The CDR3 bases are TGTGCCAGCAGCAATTTCCACGGGACCTCAGATACGCAGTATTTT. Its protein product is CASSNFHGTSDTQYF.

This clonotype was seen at least ten times. The rearrangement uses TRBV12-3 or TRBV12-4 and TRBJ1-1; 7 bases align to TRBD1. The CDR3 is 14 amino acids. J was trimmed by 4 bases and V by 6 bases; bases with no gene match: 8. This CDR3 is CASSPTGKSTEAFF. For the CDR3, the DNA is TGTGCCAGCAGCCCGACAGGGAAGAGCACTGAAGCTTTCTTT.

This clonotype was seen more than once but under ten times. A much larger clone sits a single nucleotide away, making a read error possible. V and J are TRBV18 and TRBJ1-2; 10 nucleotides match TRBD1. CDR3 size: 16 residues. From germline, CDR1 is KGHSH and CDR2 LQKENI. The DNA for the CDR3 is TGTACCAGCTCACTACTGGACAGGGGGTCTCGCTATGGCTACACCTTC. This codes for CTSSLLDRGSRYGYTF. Combining the CDR3 with reference TRBV18 and TRBJ1-2 gives the whole variable domain NAGVMQNPRHLVRRRGQEARLRCSPMKGHSHVYWYRQLPEEGLKFMVYLQKENIIDESGMPKERFSAEFPKEGPSILRIQQVVRGDSAAYFCTSSLLDRGSRYGYTFGSGTRLTVV.

This clonotype appeared many times. V and J are TRBV5-5 and TRBJ1-1; D unresolved. The CDR3 loop spans 12 amino acids. The V end lost 6 bases, the J end lost 5 bases, and 11 bases lay between the germline ends. Per the germline V gene, CDR1 is SGHKS and CDR2 is YYEKEE (reference sequence). DNA of the CDR3: TGTGCCAGCACCATCCTACTGACTGAAGCTTTCTTT. Protein product: CASTILLTEAFF.

This clonotype was seen ten or more times. V is TRBV10-3 and J is TRBJ2-7; TRBD1 aligns across 7 bases. This CDR3 has 13 amino acids. The V gene's germline CDR1 is ENHRY and CDR2 SYGVKD. Trimming cost V 10 bases and J 2 bases; bases outside gene matches: 8. CDR3 loop: CASTPGQTYEQYF. In DNA, the CDR3 is TGTGCCAGTACACCGGGACAGACCTACGAGCAGTACTTC.

This clonotype showed up many times. The chain has TRBV6-2 or TRBV6-3 and TRBJ2-7; the match to TRBD1 covers 10 bases. Germline-derived CDR1 and CDR2 are MNHEY and SVGEGT. CDR3 size: 15 residues. V lost 7 bases, J lost 2 bases, and 8 bases stayed unmatched. CDR3 coding DNA: TGTGCCAGCACCCGTCGGACAGGGGGTACCTACGAGCAGTACTTC. This translates into CASTRRTGGTYEQYF.

There are many counts of this clonotype. The CDR3 DNA reads as TGTGCCAGCTCACCACAGGGGATGGGGGAGACCCAGTACTTC. This encodes CASSPQGMGETQYF. The rearrangement uses TRBV18 and TRBJ2-5, with D possibly being TRBD1 (5 bases). The V gene lost 1 base and the J gene lost 5 bases, with 11 bases spanning the gap. Per the germline V gene, CDR1 is KGHSH and CDR2 is LQKENI. CDR3 size: 14 residues.

The V call is TRBV7-3, the J call TRBJ2-6, with 8 bases aligning to TRBD2. Germline CDR1 and CDR2: SGHTA and FQGTGA. After removal of 3 bases from V and 2 bases from J, the junction contained 0 bases not matched to a gene. This CDR3 has 15 amino acids. In nucleotides, the CDR3 is TGTGCCAGCAGCTTGGGACTAGCTGGGGCCAACGTCCTGACTTTC. Translating gives CASSLGLAGANVLTF.

As for this clonotype: Lacking the conserved final phenylalanine or tryptophan, this CDR3 likely reflects a read error. This chain uses TRBV10-3 with TRBJ2-7; D gene unclear. There are 12 residues in the CDR3. Germline CDR1 reads ENHRY; CDR2 reads SYGVKD. Trimming pared 10 bases from V and 0 bases from J, leaving 10 bases between. The chain's CDR3 is CATRGSSYEQYS. The CDR3 DNA reads as TGTGCCACCCGAGGAAGCTCCTACGAGCAGTACTCC.

This clonotype has a handful of counts. This chain links TRBV7-9 with TRBJ1-1; no definite D call. V gave up 1 base and J gave up 3 bases, with 9 bases separating them. Looked up from germline, CDR1 is SEHNR and CDR2 is FQNEAQ (reference sequence). The CDR3 is 14 residues long. In DNA, the CDR3 is TGTGCCAGCAGCTTAGGCCAAATACACACTGAAGCTTTCTTT. This sequence encodes CASSLGQIHTEAFF. The whole variable domain, filled in from reference TRBV7-9 and TRBJ1-1, reads DTGVSQNPRHKITKRGQNVTFRCDPISEHNRLYWYRQTLGQGPEFLTYFQNEAQLEKSRLLSDRFSAERPKGSFSTLEIQRTEQGDSAMYLCASSLGQIHTEAFFGQGTRLTVV.

Ten or more counts support this clonotype. The V call is TRBV7-9, the J call TRBJ2-3; the match to TRBD2 covers 8 bases. V shed 3 bases, J shed 5 bases, and the junction held 7 bases outside the gene matches. Germline V lookup: CDR1 SEHNR, CDR2 FQNEAQ (reference sequence). The CDR3 totals 15 residues. CDR3 sequence (DNA): TGTGCCAGCAGCTTTGGGGCGGGAGGAGGAGATACGCAGTATTTT. Translation: CASSFGAGGGDTQYF.

This clonotype appeared many times. The chain employs TRBV2 and TRBJ2-3; TRBD2 aligns across 11 bases. V was pared by 3 bases and J by 8 bases, with 13 bases of the junction left unmatched. Germline assignment: CDR1 SNHLY and CDR2 FYNNEI. This CDR3 is 17 amino acids long. In DNA form, the CDR3 reads TGTGCCAGCAGTGATTCAACTAGCGGGAGCTATTCAAGTACGCAGTATTTT. Its protein product is CASSDSTSGSYSSTQYF.

Ten or more counts support this clonotype. The chain uses TRBV20-1 and TRBJ2-4; 11 nucleotides agree with TRBD2. Germline V gene sequence: CDR1 DFQATT, CDR2 SNEGSKA (reference sequence). V dropped 8 bases and J dropped 3; count of bases not matched to a gene: 15. The CDR3 contains 17 residues. The CDR3 loop is CSTTPSTSGVRKNIQYF. CDR3 DNA: TGCAGTACAACACCCTCGACTAGCGGGGTCCGCAAAAACATTCAGTACTTC.

This clonotype has a count of ten or more. DNA for the CDR3: TGCAGTGCTAGAGATGGCAGGAACACCGGGGAGCTGTTTTTT. Protein product: CSARDGRNTGELFF. The chain has TRBV20-1 and TRBJ2-2; D unclear. The CDR3 is made up of 14 amino acids. V lost 0 bases and J 1 base, leaving 6 bases between the germline ends. CDR1 DFQATT and CDR2 SNEGSKA come from the germline V gene (reference sequence).

This clonotype was counted many times. The rearrangement joins TRBV27 to TRBJ1-1, with D unresolved. Trimming left V 6 bases short and J 8 bases short, with 16 bases between. The CDR3 contains 13 residues. Germline lookup yields CDR1 MNHEY and CDR2 SMNVEV (reference sequence). The CDR3 loop reads CASSNQVASEAFF. CDR3 nucleotides: TGTGCCAGCAGCAACCAGGTGGCGTCAGAAGCTTTCTTT.

This clonotype was found many times. This chain uses TRBV29-1 with TRBJ1-1; TRBD1 matches 11 bases. V shed 6 bases, J shed 0 bases, and the junction held 6 bases outside the gene matches. The CDR3 contains 15 residues. Germline CDR1 and CDR2: SQVTM and ANQGSEA. The CDR3 sequence: CSVGPGQGVNTEAFF. As DNA, the CDR3 is TGCAGCGTGGGGCCGGGACAGGGGGTGAACACTGAAGCTTTCTTT.

The table lists this clonotype with many counts. V and J are TRBV5-1 and TRBJ2-1; 8 bases map to TRBD2. The CDR3 spans 14 residues. V trimming: 0 bases; J trimming: 8 bases; junction bases outside the gene matches: 4. Germline V lookup: CDR1 SGHRS, CDR2 YFSETQ. The CDR3 sequence is CASSLAGTSYEQFF. The DNA of the CDR3 is TGCGCCAGCAGCTTGGCCGGGACTAGTTATGAGCAGTTCTTC.

This clonotype appeared many times. The V call is TRBV6-4, the J call TRBJ2-1; 8 bases line up with TRBD1. This CDR3 has 15 amino acids. Per the germline V gene, CDR1 is MRHNA and CDR2 is SNTAGT. Trimming took 4 bases from V and 8 from J; bases not matched to a gene: 10. The CDR3 coding sequence is TGTGCCAGCAGTGCTTCGGAGGCAGGGGGCGATGAGCAGTTCTTC. It is translated as CASSASEAGGDEQFF.

Judged by abundance, this clonotype is medium-sized. The chain joins TRBV24-1 to TRBJ2-1, with 14 bases matching TRBD2. V lost 0 bases and J lost 0; bases outside the gene matches: 3. Germline CDR1 is KGHDR and CDR2 is SFDVKD. The CDR3 contains 19 residues. The CDR3 DNA sequence: TGTGCCACCAGTGATTTGGGACTAGCGGGAGGTAGCTCCTACAATGAGCAGTTCTTC. It specifies CATSDLGLAGGSSYNEQFF.

This clonotype came up many times. The CDR3 sequence: CASSQDRAGYEQYF. As DNA, the CDR3 is TGTGCCAGCAGTCAGGACAGAGCGGGTTACGAGCAGTACTTC. The rearrangement uses TRBV27 and TRBJ2-7; D could derive from TRBD1 or TRBD2 (6 bases each). V dropped 5 bases and J dropped 4 bases, with 15 bases sitting between them. The germline V gene encodes CDR1 MNHEY and CDR2 SMNVEV (reference sequence). This CDR3 region has 14 residues.

The table lists this clonotype with many counts. The chain employs TRBV11-3 and TRBJ1-2, with D unclear. CDR1 and CDR2 (germline): SGHNT, YENEEA. Trimming left V 5 bases short and J 5 bases short, with 12 bases between. The CDR3 has 13 amino acids. CDR3 amino acids: CASSRSAGYGYTF. In nucleotides, the CDR3 is TGTGCCAGCAGCCGCTCGGCGGGTTATGGCTACACCTTC. Together with reference TRBV11-3 and TRBJ1-2, the CDR3 gives the full variable domain: EAGVVQSPRYKIIEKKQPVAFWCNPISGHNTLYWYLQNLGQGPELLIRYENEEAVDDSQLPKDRFSAERLKGVDSTLKIQPAELGDSAVYLCASSRSAGYGYTFGSGTRLTVV.

This clonotype was seen many times. The chain links TRBV11-2 to TRBJ2-3, with a possible D match to TRBD1 (5 bases). Trimming removed 1 base at V and 1 base at J, with 9 bases between. The CDR3 runs to 15 residues. CDR1 and CDR2 from the germline V gene are SGHAT and FQNNGV. CDR3 nucleotides: TGTGCCAGCAGCTTAGCGCTCAGGGGCACAGATACGCAGTATTTT. Translating it yields CASSLALRGTDTQYF. The full variable domain, rest sourced from reference TRBV11-2 and TRBJ2-3, is EAGVAQSPRYKIIEKRQSVAFWCNPISGHATLYWYQQILGQGPKLLIQFQNNGVVDDSQLPKDRFSAERLKGVDSTLKIQPAKLEDSAVYLCASSLALRGTDTQYFGPGTRLTVL.

Ten or more counts support this clonotype. The genes are TRBV20-1 and TRBJ2-3; D is unclear. The CDR3 consists of 15 residues. Per germline, CDR1 DFQATT and CDR2 SNEGSKA (reference sequence). The V end lost 4 bases, the J end lost 2 bases, and 16 bases lay between the germline ends. CDR3 sequence reads: CSATSTEGYTDTQYF. DNA for the CDR3: TGCAGTGCTACTTCAACGGAAGGATACACAGATACGCAGTATTTT.

This clonotype was seen ten or more times. This rearrangement joins TRBV4-2 to TRBJ1-6; D gene uncertain. CDR1 is LGHNA and CDR2 is YNFKEQ in the germline V gene. The CDR3 extends over 14 amino acids. Between the trimmed V and J ends, which lost 0 bases and 7 bases, there was a span of 7 bases. The CDR3 bases are TGTGCCAGCAGCCAAGATACACTCAATTCACCCCTCCACTTT. Amino acid sequence: CASSQDTLNSPLHF.